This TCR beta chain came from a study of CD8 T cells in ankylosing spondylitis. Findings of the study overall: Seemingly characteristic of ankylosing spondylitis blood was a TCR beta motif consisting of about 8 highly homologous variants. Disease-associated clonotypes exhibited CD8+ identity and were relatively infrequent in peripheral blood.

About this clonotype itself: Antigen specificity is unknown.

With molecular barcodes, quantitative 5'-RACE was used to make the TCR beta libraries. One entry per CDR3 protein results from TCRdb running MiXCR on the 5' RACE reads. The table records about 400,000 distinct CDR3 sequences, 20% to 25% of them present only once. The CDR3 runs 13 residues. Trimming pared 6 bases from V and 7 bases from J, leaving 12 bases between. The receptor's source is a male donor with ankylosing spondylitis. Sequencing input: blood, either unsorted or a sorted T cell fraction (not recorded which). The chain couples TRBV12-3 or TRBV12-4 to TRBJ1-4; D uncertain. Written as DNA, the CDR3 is TGTGCCAGCAGGGCCATAGGTACTGAAAAACTGTTTTTT. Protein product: CASRAIGTEKLFF.